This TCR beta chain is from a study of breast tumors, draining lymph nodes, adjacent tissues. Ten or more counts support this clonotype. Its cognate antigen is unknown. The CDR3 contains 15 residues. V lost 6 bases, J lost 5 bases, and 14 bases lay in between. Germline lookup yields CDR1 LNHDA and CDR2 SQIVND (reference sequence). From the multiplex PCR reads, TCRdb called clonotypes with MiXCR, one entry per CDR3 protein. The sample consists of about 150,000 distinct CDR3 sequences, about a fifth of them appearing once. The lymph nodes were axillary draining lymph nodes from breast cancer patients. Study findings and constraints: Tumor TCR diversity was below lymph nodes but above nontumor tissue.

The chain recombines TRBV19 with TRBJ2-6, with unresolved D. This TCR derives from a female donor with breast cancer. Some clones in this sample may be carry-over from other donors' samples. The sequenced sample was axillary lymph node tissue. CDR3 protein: CASRHLTIRANVLTF. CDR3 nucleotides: TGTGCCAGTAGGCACCTTACTATTAGGGCCAACGTCCTGACTTTC.